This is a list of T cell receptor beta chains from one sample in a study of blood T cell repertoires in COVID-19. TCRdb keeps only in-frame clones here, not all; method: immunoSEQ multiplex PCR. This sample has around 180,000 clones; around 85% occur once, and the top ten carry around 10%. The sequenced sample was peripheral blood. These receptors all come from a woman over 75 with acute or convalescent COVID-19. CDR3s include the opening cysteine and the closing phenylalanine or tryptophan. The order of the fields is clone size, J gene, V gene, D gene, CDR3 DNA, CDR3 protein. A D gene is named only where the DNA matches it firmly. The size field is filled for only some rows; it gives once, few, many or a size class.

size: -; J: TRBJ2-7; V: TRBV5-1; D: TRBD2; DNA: TGCGCCAGCAGCTTGATCTTAGCGGGAGAACGGCGCGAGCAGTACTTC; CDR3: CASSLILAGERREQYF
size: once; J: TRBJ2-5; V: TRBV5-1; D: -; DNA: TGCGCCAGCAGCTTTCCAGGGGAGGAGACCCAGTACTTC; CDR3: CASSFPGEETQYF
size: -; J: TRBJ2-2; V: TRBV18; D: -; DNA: TGTGCCAGCTCACCGAGTTTAACGAACACCGGGGAGCTGTTTTTT; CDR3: CASSPSLTNTGELFF
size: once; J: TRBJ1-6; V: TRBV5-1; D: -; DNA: TGCGCCAGCAGCTTGGCCGGGGGACGGCTTCTTAATTCACCCCTCCACTTT; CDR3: CASSLAGGRLLNSPLHF
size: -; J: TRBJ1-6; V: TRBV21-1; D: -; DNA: TGTGCCAGCAGCATCTTTTACAGAACGAGCTCCTATAATTCACCCCTCCACTTT; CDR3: CASSIFYRTSSYNSPLHF
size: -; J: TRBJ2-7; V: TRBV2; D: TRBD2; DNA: TGTGCCAGCAGTGAACTAGCGGGAGTCAACGAGCAGTACTTC; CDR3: CASSELAGVNEQYF
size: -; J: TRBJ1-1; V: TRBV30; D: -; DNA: TGTGCCTGGAGAGAAACGGGGGACACTGAAGCTTTCTTT; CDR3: CAWRETGDTEAFF
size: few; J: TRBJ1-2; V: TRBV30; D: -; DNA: TGTGCCTGGAAGGGAGTTAACTATGGCTACACCTTC; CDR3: CAWKGVNYGYTF
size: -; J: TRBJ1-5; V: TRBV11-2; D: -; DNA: TGTGCCAGCAGCTTAGTGGGGGGAGGGGGGAGTCAGCCCCAGCATTTT; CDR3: CASSLVGGGGSQPQHF
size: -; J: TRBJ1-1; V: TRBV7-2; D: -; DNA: TGTGCCAGCAGCGAAAACACGATGAACACTGAAGCTTTCTTT; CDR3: CASSENTMNTEAFF
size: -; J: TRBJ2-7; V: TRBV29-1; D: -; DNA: TGCAGCGCTGGGCCATCGACAGGCTACGAGCAGTACTTC; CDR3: CSAGPSTGYEQYF
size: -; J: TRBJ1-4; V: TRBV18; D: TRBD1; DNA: TGTGCCAGCTCGAAGGGACAGGGGAATGAAAAACTGTTTTTT; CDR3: CASSKGQGNEKLFF
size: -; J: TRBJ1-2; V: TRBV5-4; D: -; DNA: TGTGCCAGCAGCTTGTCGGCTATTTGGAGTGGCTACACCTTC; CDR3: CASSLSAIWSGYTF
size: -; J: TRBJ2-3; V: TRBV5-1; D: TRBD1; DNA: TGCGCCAGCAGCTTAGGGGGCTCTAGCACAGATACGCAGTATTTT; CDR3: CASSLGGSSTDTQYF
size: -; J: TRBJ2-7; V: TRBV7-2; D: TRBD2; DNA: TGTGCCAGCAGCCACCAGCCGCTAGCGGGGGGCCTTAGCTCCTACGAGCAGTACTTC; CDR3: CASSHQPLAGGLSSYEQYF
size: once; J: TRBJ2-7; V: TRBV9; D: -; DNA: TGTGCCAGCAGCGTGGGACAAGGGGACTACGAGCAGTACTTC; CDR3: CASSVGQGDYEQYF
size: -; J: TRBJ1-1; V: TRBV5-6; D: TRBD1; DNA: TGTGCCAGCAGCCTCGGACAGGGTCCTGAAGCTTTCTTT; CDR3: CASSLGQGPEAFF
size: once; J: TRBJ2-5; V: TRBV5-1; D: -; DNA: TGCGCCAGCAGCTCCTCTCAGGGAAAGGAGACCCAGTACTTC; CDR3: CASSSSQGKETQYF
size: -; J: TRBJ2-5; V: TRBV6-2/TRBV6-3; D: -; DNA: TGTGCCAGCAGTTACGGCGGACATGAAGAGACCCAGTACTTC; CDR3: CASSYGGHEETQYF
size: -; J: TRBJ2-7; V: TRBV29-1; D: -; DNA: TGCAGCGTTGACGACACCTCCTACGAGCAGTACTTC; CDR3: CSVDDTSYEQYF
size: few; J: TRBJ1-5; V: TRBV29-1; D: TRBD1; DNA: TGCAGCGCTACAGGGGACAATCAGCCCCAGCATTTT; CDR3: CSATGDNQPQHF
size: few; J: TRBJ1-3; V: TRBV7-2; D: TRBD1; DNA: TGTGCCAGCAGCCAAGGGACAGGGAGAAACACCATATATTTT; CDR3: CASSQGTGRNTIYF
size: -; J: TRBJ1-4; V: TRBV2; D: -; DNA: TGTGCCAGCAGTGGACAGGAAGGGGGTGAAAAACTGTTTTTT; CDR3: CASSGQEGGEKLFF
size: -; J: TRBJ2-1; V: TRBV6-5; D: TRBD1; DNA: TGTGCCAGCAGCGATTGGGACAGGGGTAGTAATGAGCAGTTCTTC; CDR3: CASSDWDRGSNEQFF
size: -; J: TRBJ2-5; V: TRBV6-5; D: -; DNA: TGTGCCAGCAGTTACCAGGGAAACCAAGAGACCCAGTACTTC; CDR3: CASSYQGNQETQYF
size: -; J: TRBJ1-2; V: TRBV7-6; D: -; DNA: TGTGCCAGCAGCGGGCTCGGAGGCGGGGGCTACACCTTC; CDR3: CASSGLGGGGYTF
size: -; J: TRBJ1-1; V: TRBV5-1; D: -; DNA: TGCGCCAGCAGCATAGTCGGGGGAGGCCGTGGGAACACTGAAGCTTTCTTT; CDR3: CASSIVGGGRGNTEAFF